One and the same sample provided the 25 T cell receptor beta chains below, sequenced in a study of blood T cell repertoires in COVID-19. Only in-frame clones appear in the TCRdb table, and some are missing; sequencing was by immunoSEQ multiplex PCR. The sample lists approximately 92,000 clones, approximately 70% occurring once. The sequenced sample consisted of peripheral blood. All receptors come from a woman aged 55-69 years in a cohort sampled during active or convalescent COVID-19.

The rearrangement links TRBV6-2 or TRBV6-3 to TRBJ2-2; D is perhaps TRBD2 (6 bases). The CDR3 is made up of 15 amino acids. Germline V gene data show CDR1 as MNHEY and CDR2 as SVGEGT. V was trimmed by 2 bases and J by 6 bases, leaving 13 bases between them. CDR3 coding DNA: TGTGCCAGCAGTTACGGCGGGGCTGCGCCCGGGGAGCTGTTTTTT. Encoded protein: CASSYGGAAPGELFF.

There are a few counts of this clone. V usage is TRBV12-2 and J usage is TRBJ1-2. TRBV12-2 is shown as a pseudogene. CDR3 size: 17 residues. CDR3 region: CASRRGVRGGVLYGYTF. CDR3 coding DNA: TGTGCAAGTCGCCGAGGTGTCCGGGGGGGCGTGCTATATGGCTACACCTTC.

The chain has TRBV19 and TRBJ1-1; D call uncertain. The CDR3 sequence is 15 residues long. Germline V CDR1 and CDR2: LNHDA, SQIVND (reference sequence). V was cut by 0 bases and J by 1 base, with 9 bases left in between. In DNA form, the CDR3 reads TGTGCCAGTAGTATAGAGGCCAGGCCGAACACTGAAGCTTTCTTT. Translated, it gives CASSIEARPNTEAFF.

This clone was seen a handful of times. This chain's CDR3 is CASSLAPGGHISPLHF. As DNA, the CDR3 is TGTGCCAGCAGCTTGGCCCCAGGGGGTCATATCTCACCCCTCCACTTT. V gene TRBV5-4 combines with J gene TRBJ1-6; 7 bases fit TRBD1. Trimming cost V 0 bases and J 10 bases; bases outside gene matches: 10. Germline CDR1 reads SGHNT; CDR2 reads YYREEE (reference sequence). This CDR3 has 16 amino acids.

V usage is TRBV7-2 and J usage is TRBJ1-5; D not certain. V lost 4 bases, J lost 0 bases, and 7 bases lay in between. The CDR3 extends over 14 amino acids. Germline V gives CDR1 SGHTA, CDR2 FQGNSA. CDR3 sequence (DNA): TGTGCCAGCAGCTCGTACAATAGCAATCAGCCCCAGCATTTT. Translated: CASSSYNSNQPQHF.

The V and J genes are TRBV6-5 and TRBJ1-2; D is ambiguous. This CDR3 contains 12 residues. Trimming stripped 5 bases from V and 2 bases from J, with 6 bases between. Germline V gene lookup returns CDR1 MNHEY and CDR2 SVGAGI. The CDR3 loop is CASSKQNYGYTF. The CDR3 nucleotides are TGTGCCAGCAGTAAGCAAAACTATGGCTACACCTTC.

The V call is TRBV19, the J call TRBJ2-3; D might be TRBD2 (6 bases). V lost 3 bases, J lost 5 bases, and 9 bases lay in between. The CDR3 covers 13 residues. In germline, CDR1 is LNHDA, CDR2 SQIVND (reference sequence). CDR3 sequence (DNA): TGTGCCAGTAGTATTTCCGGGAGAGATACGCAGTATTTT. The encoded protein is CASSISGRDTQYF.

The chain combines TRBV3-1 (or the pseudogene TRBV3-2) with TRBJ2-3; 13 bases agree with TRBD2. The germline V gene has CDR1 LGHDT and CDR2 YNNKEL (reference sequence). V dropped 1 base and J dropped 5; count of bases not matched to a gene: 6. CDR3 length: 17 residues. CDR3 in DNA: TGTGCCAGCAGCCAAGGACTAGCGGGGGGCCCTCAAGATACGCAGTATTTT. It is translated as CASSQGLAGGPQDTQYF.

V usage is TRBV5-1 and J usage is TRBJ2-5, with 7 bases aligning to TRBD1. Trimming at V came to 3 bases and at J to 1 base, leaving 6 bases not matched to a gene. The CDR3 has 15 amino acids. Germline assignment: CDR1 SGHRS and CDR2 YFSETQ. CDR3 region: CASSSNRGPQETQYF. In DNA, the CDR3 is TGCGCCAGCAGCTCGAACAGGGGCCCCCAAGAGACCCAGTACTTC.

The V call is TRBV28, the J call TRBJ1-4; D is unclear. Germline V CDR1 and CDR2: MDHEN, SYDVKM. Trimming cost V 3 bases and J 0 bases, with 5 bases left between them. The CDR3 has 14 amino acids. The CDR3: CASSFQATNEKLFF. The CDR3 region has the DNA TGTGCCAGCAGTTTTCAGGCAACTAATGAAAAACTGTTTTTT.

This clone was counted between two and nine times. This chain joins TRBV6-2 or TRBV6-3 and TRBJ2-5; D is possibly TRBD1 (5 bases). V was shortened by 2 bases and J by 4 bases, with 20 bases between the two germline ends. This CDR3 has 17 residues. Germline CDR1 reads MNHEY; CDR2 reads SVGEGT. The DNA of the CDR3 is TGTGCCAGCAGTTACCCGTCCGGTGCGGCCCAGGGAGAGACCCAGTACTTC. Protein product: CASSYPSGAAQGETQYF.

The V call is TRBV27, the J call TRBJ1-2; no clear D gene. The CDR3 consists of 13 residues. CDR1 is MNHEY and CDR2 is SMNVEV in the germline V gene (reference sequence). V lost 7 bases and J 7 bases, leaving 16 bases between the germline ends. The chain's CDR3 is CASTDRSRGGYTF. For the CDR3, the DNA is TGTGCCAGCACGGACCGTTCTCGGGGTGGCTACACCTTC.

This clone was seen more than once but under ten times. V gene TRBV2 combines with J gene TRBJ1-2; 12 bases are a match to TRBD1. V lost 6 bases, J lost 7 bases, and 3 bases stayed unmatched. The CDR3 covers 13 residues. Germline CDR1 and CDR2: SNHLY and FYNNEI. The CDR3 region is CASRGTGGLGYTF. CDR3 bases: TGTGCCAGCAGAGGGACAGGGGGCCTTGGCTACACCTTC.

The V and J genes are TRBV29-1 and TRBJ2-7; 11 nucleotides align to TRBD1. J lost 4 bases, V lost 6 bases, and 5 bases had no gene match. CDR3 length equals 13 residues. Germline lookup yields CDR1 SQVTM and CDR2 ANQGSEA. This CDR3 is CSVWDRGLYEQYF. The CDR3 coding sequence is TGCAGCGTGTGGGACAGGGGGTTATACGAGCAGTACTTC.

This chain uses TRBV5-1 with TRBJ2-7, with 11 bases aligning to TRBD1. V shed 2 bases, J shed 3 bases, and the junction held 13 bases outside the gene matches. The CDR3 is 18 amino acids. Looked up from germline, CDR1 is SGHRS and CDR2 is YFSETQ. The CDR3 bases are TGCGCCAGCAGCTTAGCCGGACAGGGGGCGAGGGCATTCTACGAGCAGTACTTC. Protein sequence: CASSLAGQGARAFYEQYF.

The J gene is TRBJ2-3, the V gene TRBV9, with a possible D match to TRBD2 (5 bases). Trimming stripped 0 bases from V and 0 bases from J, with 17 bases between. The length of the CDR3 is 18 residues. Looked up from germline, CDR1 is SGDLS and CDR2 is YYNGEE. The CDR3 region has the DNA TGTGCCAGCAGCGTAGCTGCGGGTGATTTATCTAGCACAGATACGCAGTATTTT. This gives the protein CASSVAAGDLSSTDTQYF.

The V gene is TRBV7-8, the J gene TRBJ2-7; 8 bases are shared with TRBD1. The CDR3 extends over 15 amino acids. The germline CDR1 and CDR2 sequences are SGHVS and FQNEAQ. V trimming: 5 bases; J trimming: 2 bases; junction bases outside the gene matches: 8. The CDR3 DNA reads TGTGCCAGCAGCCCTAGGACAGGGCTCCCCTACGAGCAGTACTTC. Translation: CASSPRTGLPYEQYF. The complete variable domain, with remaining parts taken from reference TRBV7-8 and TRBJ2-7, reads GAGVSQSPRYKVAKRGQDVALRCDPISGHVSLFWYQQALGQGPEFLTYFQNEAQLDKSGLPSDRFFAERPEGSVSTLKIQRTQQEDSAVYLCASSPRTGLPYEQYFGPGTRLTVT.

The V call is TRBV14, the J call TRBJ1-1; 8 bases are shared with TRBD1. This CDR3 comprises 18 residues. Germline V gives CDR1 SGHDN, CDR2 FVKESK. The junction had 17 bases not matched to a gene; V was cut back by 8 bases and J by 0 bases. The CDR3: CASRSRDRLGEMNTEAFF. The CDR3 bases are TGTGCCAGCCGGTCTCGGGACAGGCTGGGGGAAATGAACACTGAAGCTTTCTTT.

In this sample, this clone turned up a few times. This chain uses TRBV4-1 with TRBJ1-1; TRBD1 agrees at 7 bases. After removal of 1 base from V and 2 bases from J, the junction contained 4 bases not matched to a gene. This CDR3 is built from 15 residues. In germline, CDR1 is MGHRA, CDR2 YSYEKL. The CDR3 sequence: CASSQVDRENTEAFF. The CDR3 coding sequence is TGCGCCAGCAGCCAAGTTGACAGGGAAAACACTGAAGCTTTCTTT.

Ten or more counts support this clone. CDR3 sequence (DNA): TGTGCCAGCCACGGGGGTCCTAATTCACCCCTCCACTTT. Translated: CASHGGPNSPLHF. The rearrangement uses TRBV2 and TRBJ1-6; tentative D call: TRBD1 (5 bases). V was cut by 8 bases and J by 6 bases, with 11 bases left in between. Germline CDR1 reads SNHLY; CDR2 reads FYNNEI. The CDR3 length is 13 residues.

This chain joins TRBV30 and TRBJ1-2, with 8 bases fitting TRBD1. This CDR3 region has 11 residues. Unmatched junction bases numbered 4, after V lost 5 bases and J lost 8 bases. Germline lookup yields CDR1 GTSNPN and CDR2 SVGIG (reference sequence). Here the CDR3 reads CAWGQGWGYTF. The CDR3 DNA reads TGTGCCTGGGGACAGGGTTGGGGCTACACCTTC.

The chain is built from TRBV2 and TRBJ2-3; 7 nucleotides align to TRBD1. Germline V gene lookup returns CDR1 SNHLY and CDR2 FYNNEI. The V and J ends lost 8 bases and 3 bases, in that order; junction bases with no gene match: 8. This CDR3 comprises 14 residues. CDR3 amino acids: CASRRRGLTDTQYF. Written as DNA, the CDR3 is TGTGCCAGCCGTCGAAGGGGGCTTACAGATACGCAGTATTTT.

This rearrangement joins TRBV19 to TRBJ1-4, with D hard to call. CDR1 and CDR2 from the germline V gene are LNHDA and SQIVND (reference sequence). V gave up 3 bases and J gave up 7 bases, with 15 bases separating them. The CDR3 consists of 15 residues. CDR3 residues: CASSMWVSRGEKLFF. CDR3 nucleotide sequence: TGTGCCAGTAGTATGTGGGTGTCCCGGGGTGAAAAACTGTTTTTT.

The V and J genes are TRBV7-3 and TRBJ2-7, with 8 bases identical to TRBD2. The CDR3 runs to 16 residues. Germline assignment: CDR1 SGHTA and CDR2 FQGTGA. The V segment lost 2 bases and the J segment 0 bases; nucleotides outside the gene matches: 6. The CDR3 protein is CASSLQGTSSSYEQYF. The CDR3 DNA is TGTGCCAGCAGCTTACAAGGGACTAGTAGCTCCTACGAGCAGTACTTC.

The chain couples TRBV28 to TRBJ1-1; 7 nucleotides agree with TRBD1. The length of the CDR3 is 16 residues. CDR1 is MDHEN and CDR2 is SYDVKM in the germline V gene. The junction had 21 bases not matched to a gene; V was cut back by 6 bases and J by 11 bases. CDR3 DNA: TGTGCCAGCAGGTTCTCCCCCGGAGGAGGGGGCAGGTGGGCTTTCTTT. This gives the protein CASRFSPGGGGRWAFF.